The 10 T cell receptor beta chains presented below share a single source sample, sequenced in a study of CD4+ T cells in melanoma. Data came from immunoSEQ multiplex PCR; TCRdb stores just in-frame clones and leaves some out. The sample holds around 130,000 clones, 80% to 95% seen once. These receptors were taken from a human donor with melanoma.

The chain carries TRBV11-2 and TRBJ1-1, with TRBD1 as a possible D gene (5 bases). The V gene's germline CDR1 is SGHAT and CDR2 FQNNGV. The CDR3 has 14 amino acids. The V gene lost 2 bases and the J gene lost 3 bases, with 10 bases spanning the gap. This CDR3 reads CASSLRGLDTEAFF. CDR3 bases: TGTGCCAGCAGCTTACGGGGCTTGGACACTGAAGCTTTCTTT.

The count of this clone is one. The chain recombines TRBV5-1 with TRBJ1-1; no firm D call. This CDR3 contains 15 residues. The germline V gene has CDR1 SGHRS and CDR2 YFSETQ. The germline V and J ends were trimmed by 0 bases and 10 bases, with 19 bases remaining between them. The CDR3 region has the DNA TGCGCCAGCAGCTTGGTCTCAGATGGATCGGTTGGAGCTTTCTTT. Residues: CASSLVSDGSVGAFF.

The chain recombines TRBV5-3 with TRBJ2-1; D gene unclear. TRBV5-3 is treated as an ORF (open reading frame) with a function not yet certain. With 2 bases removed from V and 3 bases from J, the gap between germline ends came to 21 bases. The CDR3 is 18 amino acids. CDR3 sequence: CARSFPPPQPRRYNEQFF. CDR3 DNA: TGTGCCAGAAGCTTCCCCCCCCCGCAGCCCCGACGCTACAATGAGCAGTTCTTC.

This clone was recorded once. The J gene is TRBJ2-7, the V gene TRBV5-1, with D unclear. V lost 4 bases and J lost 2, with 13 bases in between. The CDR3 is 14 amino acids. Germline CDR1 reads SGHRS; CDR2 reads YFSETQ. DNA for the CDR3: TGCGCCAGCAGCCCCGGGCTCTCCACCTACGAGCAGTACTTC. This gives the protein CASSPGLSTYEQYF.

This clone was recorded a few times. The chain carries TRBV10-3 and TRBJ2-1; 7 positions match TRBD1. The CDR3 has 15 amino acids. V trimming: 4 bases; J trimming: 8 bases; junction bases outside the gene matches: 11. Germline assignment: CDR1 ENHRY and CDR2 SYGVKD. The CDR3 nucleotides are TGTGCCATCAGTGCCCCGGGGCAGGGGGTCTATGAGCAGTTCTTC. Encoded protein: CAISAPGQGVYEQFF.

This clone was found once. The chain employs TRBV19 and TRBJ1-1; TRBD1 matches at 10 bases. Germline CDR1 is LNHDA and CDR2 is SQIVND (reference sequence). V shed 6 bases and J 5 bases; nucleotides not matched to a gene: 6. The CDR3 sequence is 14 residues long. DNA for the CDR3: TGTGCCAGTAGCGACAGGGGGCCGAGAACTGAAGCTTTCTTT. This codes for CASSDRGPRTEAFF.

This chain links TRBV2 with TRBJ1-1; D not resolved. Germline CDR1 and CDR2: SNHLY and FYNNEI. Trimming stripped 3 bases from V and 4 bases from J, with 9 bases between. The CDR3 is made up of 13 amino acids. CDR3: CASSEWEVTEAFF. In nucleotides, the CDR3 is TGTGCCAGCAGTGAGTGGGAGGTCACTGAAGCTTTCTTT.

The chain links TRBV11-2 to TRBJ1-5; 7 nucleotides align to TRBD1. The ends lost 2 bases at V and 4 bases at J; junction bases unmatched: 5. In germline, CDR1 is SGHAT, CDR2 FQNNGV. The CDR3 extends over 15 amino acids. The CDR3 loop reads CASSLTQGGNQPQHF. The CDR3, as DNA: TGTGCCAGCAGCTTAACCCAGGGGGGAAATCAGCCCCAGCATTTT.

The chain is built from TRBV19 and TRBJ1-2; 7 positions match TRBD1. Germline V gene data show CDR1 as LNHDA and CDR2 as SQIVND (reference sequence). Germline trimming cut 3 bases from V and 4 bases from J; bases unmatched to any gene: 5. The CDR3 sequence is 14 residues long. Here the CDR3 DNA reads TGTGCCAGTAGTATCCAACAGGGGCTCTATGGCTACACCTTC. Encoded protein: CASSIQQGLYGYTF.

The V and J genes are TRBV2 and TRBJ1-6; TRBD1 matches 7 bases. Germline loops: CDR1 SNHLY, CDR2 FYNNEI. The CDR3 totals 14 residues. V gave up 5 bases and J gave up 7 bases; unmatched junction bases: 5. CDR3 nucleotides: TGTGCCAGCAGTCGAACAGGGGTGAATTCACCCCTCCACTTT. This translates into CASSRTGVNSPLHF.